One and the same sample provided the 28 T cell receptor beta chains below, sequenced in a study of shared clonotypes between healthy human individuals. The protocol was immunoSEQ multiplex PCR, while the TCRdb copy is restricted to in-frame clones and leaves out a portion. The sample shows just over 2,000,000 clones, 85% to 95% of them seen only once. What was sequenced was naive CD4+ T cells sorted from blood. Subset specified: CD45RA+ positively selected. The receptors shown here come from a young man in good health.

This chain joins TRBV15 and TRBJ2-7, with D maybe TRBD2 (6 bases). The germline V gene encodes CDR1 LNHNV and CDR2 YYDKDF (reference sequence). V was shortened by 0 bases and J by 4 bases, with 13 bases between the two germline ends. There are 15 residues in the CDR3. CDR3 in amino acids: CATSRDQGGYYEQYF. In nucleotides, the CDR3 is TGTGCCACCAGCAGAGATCAGGGAGGCTATTACGAGCAGTACTTC.

The chain combines TRBV18 with TRBJ1-5; D gene uncertain. V was clipped by 2 bases and J by 4 bases, with 12 bases between them. This CDR3 has 15 amino acids. CDR1 is KGHSH and CDR2 is LQKENI in the germline V gene. CDR3 bases: TGTGCCAGCTCACCAGACCCGGCGGGGAATCAGCCCCAGCATTTT. As protein: CASSPDPAGNQPQHF.

This chain connects TRBV28 to TRBJ2-7; D uncertain. The germline V gene has CDR1 MDHEN and CDR2 SYDVKM. V lost 2 bases and J lost 3, with 5 bases in between. This CDR3 is 12 amino acids long. The CDR3: CASSLEHYEQYF. In DNA, the CDR3 is TGTGCCAGCAGTTTAGAACACTACGAGCAGTACTTC.

The chain is built from TRBV2 and TRBJ2-7, with 7 bases identical to TRBD1. The junction had 4 bases not matched to a gene; V was cut back by 3 bases and J by 2 bases. The V gene's germline CDR1 is SNHLY and CDR2 FYNNEI. This CDR3 has 14 amino acids. CDR3 sequence: CASSDHRGPYEQYF. DNA of the CDR3: TGTGCCAGCAGTGATCATAGGGGGCCCTACGAGCAGTACTTC.

The chain couples TRBV30 to TRBJ2-7, with D possibly being TRBD1 (6 bases). CDR1 GTSNPN and CDR2 SVGIG come from the germline V gene (reference sequence). The CDR3 has 12 residues. With 4 bases removed from V and 5 bases from J, the gap between germline ends came to 12 bases. DNA for the CDR3: TGTGCCTGGAACAGGGAAAACCACGAGCAGTACTTC. Its protein is CAWNRENHEQYF.

The J gene is TRBJ1-5, the V gene TRBV19, with D hard to call. The CDR3 extends over 13 amino acids. In germline, CDR1 is LNHDA, CDR2 SQIVND (reference sequence). V lost 8 bases and J 7 bases, leaving 15 bases between the germline ends. The CDR3 nucleotides read TGTGCCAGTTCGACGACTGGGATCCAGCCCCAGCATTTT. Amino acids: CASSTTGIQPQHF.

About this clone: This may come from a read error, since a much larger clone is one base off. The conserved phenylalanine or tryptophan is not found at the CDR3 terminus, so this likely reflects a read error. The V and J genes are TRBV2 and TRBJ1-1, with D possibly being TRBD1 (5 bases). This CDR3 is 14 amino acids long. Between the trimmed V and J ends, which lost 3 bases and 6 bases, there was a span of 14 bases. The germline V gene has CDR1 SNHLY and CDR2 FYNNEI. CDR3 DNA sequence: TGTGCCAGCAGTGAGCCAGGGACTTGGGCTGAAGCTTTCTCT. Protein product: CASSEPGTWAEAFS.

The genes are TRBV2 and TRBJ2-7; possibly TRBD1 or TRBD2 for D (5 bases each). V was cut by 8 bases and J by 1 base, with 12 bases left in between. This CDR3 region has 13 residues. The germline V gene encodes CDR1 SNHLY and CDR2 FYNNEI. CDR3 DNA: TGTGCCAGCCAGAGGGGCTTATCCTACGAGCAGTACTTC. Residues: CASQRGLSYEQYF. Using reference TRBV2 and TRBJ2-7 for the parts outside the CDR3, the full variable domain is EPEVTQTPSHQVTQMGQEVILRCVPISNHLYFYWYRQILGQKVEFLVSFYNNEISEKSEIFDDQFSVERPDGSNFTLKIRSTKLEDSAMYFCASQRGLSYEQYFGPGTRLTVT.

This clone appeared a single time. The V and J genes are TRBV7-9 and TRBJ2-1; D gene uncertain. Trimming took off 1 base at V and 16 bases at J, with 23 bases between the two ends. The CDR3 is 15 residues long. Germline V gives CDR1 SEHNR, CDR2 FQNEAQ (reference sequence). The CDR3 nucleotides are TGTGCCAGCAGCTTAGGGCCTGAACAGTCGGGCTCCCGTTTCTTC. It is translated as CASSLGPEQSGSRFF.

The V and J genes are TRBV2 and TRBJ2-5; either TRBD1 or TRBD2 may supply D (5 bases each). The CDR3 covers 14 residues. V shed 9 bases and J shed 10 bases, with 24 bases lying between them. Germline CDR1 and CDR2: SNHLY and FYNNEI. The CDR3: CASEPGSTIGGQYF. The CDR3 DNA reads as TGTGCCAGTGAGCCTGGATCAACTATTGGGGGCCAGTACTTC.

The chain carries TRBV18 and TRBJ2-3; 10 bases match TRBD1. Germline V CDR1 and CDR2: KGHSH, LQKENI. The V gene end was trimmed by 4 bases and the J gene end by 4 bases; junction bases not matched to a gene: 2. This CDR3 is built from 14 residues. DNA for the CDR3: TGTGCCAGCTCACTGACAGGGGGCGCAGATACGCAGTATTTT. Translation gives CASSLTGGADTQYF.

The gene calls are TRBV6-5 and TRBJ2-5; 12 nucleotides line up with TRBD2. CDR3 length equals 14 residues. V was clipped by 5 bases and J by 13 bases; unmatched bases: 11. Germline CDR1 reads MNHEY; CDR2 reads SVGAGI. The CDR3 DNA reads as TGTGCCAGCAGTCAACGACTAGCGGGAGCAGAACGGTACTTC. It is translated as CASSQRLAGAERYF.

The CDR3 DNA sequence: TGTGCCAGCAGCACCAAAAAGGACGGGACAGGAAATGAAAAACTGTTTTTT. Protein sequence: CASSTKKDGTGNEKLFF. V gene TRBV5-4 combines with J gene TRBJ1-4, with TRBD1 matching 8 bases. The CDR3 totals 17 residues. CDR1 is SGHNT and CDR2 is YYREEE in the germline V gene (reference sequence). With V trimmed by 4 bases and J by 5 bases, 13 bases remained unmatched. Full variable domain (rest looked up from reference TRBV5-4 and TRBJ1-4): ETGVTQSPTHLIKTRGQQVTLRCSSQSGHNTVSWYQQALGQGPQFIFQYYREEENGRGNFPPRFSGLQFPNYSSELNVNALELDDSALYLCASSTKKDGTGNEKLFFGSGTQLSVL.

The chain uses TRBV11-2 and TRBJ1-2; TRBD1 matches 7 bases. CDR1 is SGHAT, CDR2 FQNNGV, per germline. The CDR3 length is 15 residues. The junction had 8 bases not matched to a gene; V was cut back by 5 bases and J by 2 bases. The CDR3 region has the DNA TGTGCCAGCAGCGGACAGAGACAGGGCAACTATGGCTACACCTTC. It specifies CASSGQRQGNYGYTF.

CDR3 coding DNA: TGTGCCAGCAGCGTAGATTCTAGGGACAGATCTTTAGATACGCAGTATTTT. Translating gives CASSVDSRDRSLDTQYF. The gene calls are TRBV9 and TRBJ2-3, with TRBD1 matching 7 bases. Germline trimming cut 0 bases from V and 5 bases from J; bases unmatched to any gene: 12. Per germline, CDR1 SGDLS and CDR2 YYNGEE. This CDR3 spans 17 amino acids.

Comments on this clone: Different DNA sequences within this sample yield the same CDR3. The gene calls are TRBV5-1 and TRBJ2-3, with 11 bases lining up with TRBD2. The J segment lost 4 bases and the V segment lost 0 bases, leaving 4 bases of the junction unmatched. Per germline, CDR1 SGHRS and CDR2 YFSETQ. CDR3 length: 16 residues. CDR3 nucleotides: TGCGCCAGCAGCTTGGAACTAGCGGGAGTTGCAGATACGCAGTATTTT. Amino acid sequence: CASSLELAGVADTQYF.

The J gene is TRBJ2-2, the V gene TRBV10-3, with unresolved D. The germline gives CDR1 ENHRY, CDR2 SYGVKD. V was trimmed by 2 bases and J by 7 bases, leaving 11 bases between them. This CDR3 region has 14 residues. The CDR3 sequence is CAISEGIGGGELFF. In DNA, the CDR3 is TGTGCCATCAGTGAGGGGATTGGCGGCGGGGAGCTGTTTTTT.

The chain uses TRBV30 and TRBJ1-4; D gene ambiguous. The CDR3 extends over 15 amino acids. V lost 0 bases and J 4 bases, leaving 12 bases between the germline ends. The germline gives CDR1 GTSNPN, CDR2 SVGIG (reference sequence). The CDR3 region is CAWSVPGLGNEKLFF. CDR3 DNA: TGTGCCTGGAGTGTACCGGGGTTGGGTAATGAAAAACTGTTTTTT.

V and J are TRBV29-1 and TRBJ2-2; 7 bases line up with TRBD2. This CDR3 spans 15 amino acids. Germline V lookup: CDR1 SQVTM, CDR2 ANQGSEA. Trimming cost V 4 bases and J 5 bases; bases outside gene matches: 10. As DNA, the CDR3 is TGCAGCGTTGCCCTGCCCCCAGCGGGAACCGGGGAGCTGTTTTTT. Its translation is CSVALPPAGTGELFF.

A single count supports this clone. The chain employs TRBV27 and TRBJ2-7; D is undetermined. V was clipped by 3 bases and J by 3 bases, with 9 bases between them. The germline gives CDR1 MNHEY, CDR2 SMNVEV (reference sequence). This CDR3 is built from 13 residues. The CDR3 DNA sequence: TGTGCCAGCAGTTTCCGGTGGAACTACGAGCAGTACTTC. Its protein is CASSFRWNYEQYF.

This clone was recorded only once. The rearrangement uses TRBV2 and TRBJ1-4; 8 bases fit TRBD1. V was clipped by 6 bases and J by 0 bases; unmatched bases: 9. The germline V gene encodes CDR1 SNHLY and CDR2 FYNNEI. This CDR3 region has 17 residues. The DNA for the CDR3 is TGTGCCAGCAGCGCAGGGGGCTACGGTGCAACTAATGAAAAACTGTTTTTT. It specifies CASSAGGYGATNEKLFF.

This clone is a singleton in its sample. The chain carries TRBV5-1 and TRBJ2-1; D ambiguous. Germline CDR1 reads SGHRS; CDR2 reads YFSETQ. Trimming pared 3 bases from V and 10 bases from J, leaving 8 bases between. The CDR3 totals 11 residues. CDR3 coding DNA: TGCGCCAGCAGCTATCCTGGAGAGCAGTTCTTC. Translated, it gives CASSYPGEQFF.

The DNA of the CDR3 is TGCGCCAGCAGCGAACCGGGACTAGCGGGAGCCCATGAGCAGTTCTTC. Translation gives CASSEPGLAGAHEQFF. This chain uses TRBV5-1 with TRBJ2-1; TRBD2 matches at 14 bases. V was pared by 4 bases and J by 8 bases, with 8 bases of the junction left unmatched. This CDR3 spans 16 amino acids. CDR1 SGHRS and CDR2 YFSETQ come from the germline V gene.

The V and J genes are TRBV4-3 and TRBJ1-2; 9 nucleotides agree with TRBD1. Germline V gene lookup returns CDR1 LGHNA and CDR2 YSLEER. Trimming removed 4 bases from V and 7 bases from J; junction bases left unmatched: 13. The CDR3 totals 16 residues. DNA of the CDR3: TGCGCCAGCAGCCTCGAATCAGGGGGACAGGGTTCTGGCTACACCTTC. This translates into CASSLESGGQGSGYTF.

A note on this clone: A single base separates this from a much larger clone, so it may be a read error. V is TRBV5-6 and J is TRBJ1-1; D is possibly TRBD1 (6 bases). The CDR3 has 13 amino acids. Between the trimmed V and J ends, which lost 4 bases and 1 base, there was a span of 8 bases. CDR1 and CDR2 from the germline V gene are SGHDT and YYEEEE. The DNA for the CDR3 is TGTGCCAGCAGCCGACAGGAGAACACTGAAGCTTTCTTT. Amino acids: CASSRQENTEAFF.

The V and J genes are TRBV18 and TRBJ1-1, with 8 bases matching TRBD1. Germline CDR1 reads KGHSH; CDR2 reads LQKENI. CDR3 length equals 14 residues. Trimming at V came to 4 bases and at J to 2 bases, leaving 3 bases not matched to a gene. CDR3 nucleotides: TGTGCCAGCTCACAACAGGGGGAAAACACTGAAGCTTTCTTT. Amino acid sequence: CASSQQGENTEAFF. The complete variable domain, with remaining parts taken from reference TRBV18 and TRBJ1-1, reads NAGVMQNPRHLVRRRGQEARLRCSPMKGHSHVYWYRQLPEEGLKFMVYLQKENIIDESGMPKERFSAEFPKEGPSILRIQQVVRGDSAAYFCASSQQGENTEAFFGQGTRLTVV.

The genes are TRBV10-2 and TRBJ1-1; a possible D gene is TRBD1 (5 bases). The CDR3 length is 15 residues. The germline V gene has CDR1 WSHSY and CDR2 SAAADI. Trimming shortened V by 5 bases and J by 4 bases, and 17 bases separated the two germline ends. CDR3 sequence: CASSRDLTGGTEAFF. Written as DNA, the CDR3 is TGCGCCAGCAGTCGGGACCTAACTGGCGGCACTGAAGCTTTCTTT.

The chain links TRBV30 to TRBJ2-5; D tentatively reads TRBD1 or TRBD2 (6 bases each). The CDR3 sequence is 13 residues long. Trimming stripped 5 bases from V and 7 bases from J, with 17 bases between. From germline, CDR1 is GTSNPN and CDR2 SVGIG (reference sequence). This chain's CDR3 is CAWSRGVPGTQYF. In nucleotides, the CDR3 is TGTGCCTGGTCAAGGGGGGTCCCGGGGACCCAGTACTTC.